This TCR beta chain was documented in a study of blood T cell repertoires in COVID-19. Profiled with immunoSEQ multiplex PCR; TCRdb holds only in-frame clones, not every one. The repertoire has around 200,000 clones, roughly 89% of them found once; the top ten carry about 0.66%. This clone has only a few counts. This CDR3 has 16 residues. The ends lost 6 bases at V and 2 bases at J; junction bases unmatched: 6. Germline CDR1 reads ENHRY; CDR2 reads SYGVKD. The V gene is TRBV10-3, the J gene TRBJ2-2; the match to TRBD2 covers 10 bases. This receptor was identified in a middle-aged man with acute or convalescent COVID-19. The sample was peripheral blood. The CDR3 sequence: CAISPLAGKNTGELFF. In DNA, the CDR3 is TGTGCCATCAGCCCACTAGCGGGGAAAAACACCGGGGAGCTGTTTTTT.